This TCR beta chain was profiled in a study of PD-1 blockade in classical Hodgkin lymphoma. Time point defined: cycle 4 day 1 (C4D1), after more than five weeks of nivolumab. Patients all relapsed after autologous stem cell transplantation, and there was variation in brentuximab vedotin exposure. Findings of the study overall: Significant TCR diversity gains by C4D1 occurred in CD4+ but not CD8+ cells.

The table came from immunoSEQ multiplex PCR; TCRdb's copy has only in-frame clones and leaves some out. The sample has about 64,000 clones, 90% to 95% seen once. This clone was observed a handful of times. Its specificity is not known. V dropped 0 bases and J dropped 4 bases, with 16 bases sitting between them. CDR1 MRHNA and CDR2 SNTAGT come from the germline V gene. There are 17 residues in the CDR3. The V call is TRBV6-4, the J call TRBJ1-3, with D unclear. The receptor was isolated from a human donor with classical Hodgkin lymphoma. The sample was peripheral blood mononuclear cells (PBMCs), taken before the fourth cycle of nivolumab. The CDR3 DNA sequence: TGTGCCAGCAGTGACTCGGGGTTTGGACCCAAGGGAAACACCATATATTTT. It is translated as CASSDSGFGPKGNTIYF.